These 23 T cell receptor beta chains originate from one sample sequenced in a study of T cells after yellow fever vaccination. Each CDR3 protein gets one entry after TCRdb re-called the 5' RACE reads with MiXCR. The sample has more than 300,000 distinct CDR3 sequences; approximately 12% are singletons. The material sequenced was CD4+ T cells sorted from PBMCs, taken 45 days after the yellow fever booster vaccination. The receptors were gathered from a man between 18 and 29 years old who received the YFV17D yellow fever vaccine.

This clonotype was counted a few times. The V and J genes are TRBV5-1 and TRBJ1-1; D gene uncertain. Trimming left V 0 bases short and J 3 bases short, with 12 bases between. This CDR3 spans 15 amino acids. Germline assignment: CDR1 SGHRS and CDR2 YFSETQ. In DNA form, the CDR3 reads TGCGCCAGCAGCTTGGGGCAGTGGAGGGACACTGAAGCTTTCTTT. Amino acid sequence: CASSLGQWRDTEAFF.

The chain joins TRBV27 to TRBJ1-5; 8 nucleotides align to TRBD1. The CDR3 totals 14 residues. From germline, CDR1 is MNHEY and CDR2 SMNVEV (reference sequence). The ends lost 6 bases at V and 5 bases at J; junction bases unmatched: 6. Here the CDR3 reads CASSLDREDQPQHF. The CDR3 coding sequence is TGTGCCAGCAGCCTGGACAGGGAGGATCAGCCCCAGCATTTT.

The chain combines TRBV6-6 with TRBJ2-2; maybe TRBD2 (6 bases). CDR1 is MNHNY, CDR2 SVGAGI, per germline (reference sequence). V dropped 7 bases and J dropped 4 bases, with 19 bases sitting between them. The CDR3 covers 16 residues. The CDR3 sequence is CASKSFGGATTGELFF. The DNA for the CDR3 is TGTGCCAGCAAATCATTCGGAGGGGCGACCACCGGGGAGCTGTTTTTT.

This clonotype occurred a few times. Written as DNA, the CDR3 is TGTGCCAGCAGTTCTCCTAATAGCGGGGATTCCTACGAGCAGTACTTC. As protein: CASSSPNSGDSYEQYF. The chain recombines TRBV6-2 or TRBV6-3 with TRBJ2-7; TRBD2 agrees at 8 bases. There are 16 residues in the CDR3. The germline V gene encodes CDR1 MNHEY and CDR2 SVGEGT. V trimming: 4 bases; J trimming: 1 base; junction bases outside the gene matches: 9.

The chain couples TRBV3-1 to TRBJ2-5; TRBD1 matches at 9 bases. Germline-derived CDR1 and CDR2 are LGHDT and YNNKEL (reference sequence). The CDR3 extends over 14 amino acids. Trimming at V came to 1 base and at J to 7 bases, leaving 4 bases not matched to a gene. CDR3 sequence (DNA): TGTGCCAGCAGCCAAGCGGACAGGGGAGGGACCCAGTACTTC. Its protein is CASSQADRGGTQYF.

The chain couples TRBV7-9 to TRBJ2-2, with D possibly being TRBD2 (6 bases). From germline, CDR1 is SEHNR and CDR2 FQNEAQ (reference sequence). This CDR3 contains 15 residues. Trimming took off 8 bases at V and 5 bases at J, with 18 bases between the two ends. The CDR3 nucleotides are TGTGCCAGCGGGGGGACCTTGAAAGGGACCGGGGAGCTGTTTTTT. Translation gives CASGGTLKGTGELFF.

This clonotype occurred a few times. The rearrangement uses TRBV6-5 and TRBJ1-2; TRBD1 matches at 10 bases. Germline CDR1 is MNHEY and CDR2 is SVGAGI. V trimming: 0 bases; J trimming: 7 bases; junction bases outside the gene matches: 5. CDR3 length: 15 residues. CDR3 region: CASSYSGTGVFGYTF. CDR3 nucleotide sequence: TGTGCCAGCAGTTACTCCGGGACAGGGGTTTTTGGCTACACCTTC.

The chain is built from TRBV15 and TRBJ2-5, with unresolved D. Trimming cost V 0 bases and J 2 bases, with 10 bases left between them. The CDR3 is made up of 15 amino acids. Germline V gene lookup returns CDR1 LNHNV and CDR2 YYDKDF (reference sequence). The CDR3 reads CATSRDRVGQETQYF. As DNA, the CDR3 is TGTGCCACCAGCAGAGATCGGGTAGGGCAAGAGACCCAGTACTTC.

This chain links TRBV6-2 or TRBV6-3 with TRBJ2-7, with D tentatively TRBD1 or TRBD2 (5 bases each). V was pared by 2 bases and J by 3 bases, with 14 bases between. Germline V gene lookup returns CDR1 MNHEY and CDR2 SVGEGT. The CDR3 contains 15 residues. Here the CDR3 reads CASSYGWDGYYEQYF. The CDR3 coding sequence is TGTGCCAGCAGTTACGGTTGGGACGGATACTACGAGCAGTACTTC.

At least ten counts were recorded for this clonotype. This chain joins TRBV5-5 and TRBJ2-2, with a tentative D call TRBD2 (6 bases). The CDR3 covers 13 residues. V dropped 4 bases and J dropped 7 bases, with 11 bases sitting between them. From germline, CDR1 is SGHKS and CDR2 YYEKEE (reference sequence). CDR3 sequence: CASSRTSNGELFF. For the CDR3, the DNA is TGTGCCAGCAGCCGTACTAGCAACGGGGAGCTGTTTTTT.

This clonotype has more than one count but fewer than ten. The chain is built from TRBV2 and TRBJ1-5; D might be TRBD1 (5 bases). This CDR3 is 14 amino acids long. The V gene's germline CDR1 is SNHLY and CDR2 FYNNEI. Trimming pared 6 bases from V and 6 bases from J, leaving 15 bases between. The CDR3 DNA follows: TGTGCCAGCAGGGCGGACCAGGGTCCTCAGCCCCAGCATTTT. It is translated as CASRADQGPQPQHF.

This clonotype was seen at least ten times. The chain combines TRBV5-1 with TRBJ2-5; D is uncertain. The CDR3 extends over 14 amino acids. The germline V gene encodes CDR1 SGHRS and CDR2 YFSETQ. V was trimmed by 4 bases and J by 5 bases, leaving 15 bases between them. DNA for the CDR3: TGCGCCAGCAGCACCTCATACAGAGATGAGACCCAGTACTTC. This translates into CASSTSYRDETQYF.

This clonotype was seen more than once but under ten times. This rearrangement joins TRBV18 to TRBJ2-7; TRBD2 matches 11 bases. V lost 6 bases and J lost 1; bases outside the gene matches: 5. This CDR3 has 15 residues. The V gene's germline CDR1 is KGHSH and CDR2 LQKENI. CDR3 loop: CASSWTSGSSYEQYV. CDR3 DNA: TGTGCCAGCTCCTGGACTAGCGGGTCGTCCTACGAGCAGTACGTC.

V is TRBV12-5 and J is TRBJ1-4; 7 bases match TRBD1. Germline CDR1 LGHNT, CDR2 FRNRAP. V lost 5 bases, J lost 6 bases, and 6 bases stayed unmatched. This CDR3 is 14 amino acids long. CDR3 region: CASGVTGADEKLFF. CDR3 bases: TGTGCTAGTGGTGTAACAGGGGCAGATGAAAAACTGTTTTTT.

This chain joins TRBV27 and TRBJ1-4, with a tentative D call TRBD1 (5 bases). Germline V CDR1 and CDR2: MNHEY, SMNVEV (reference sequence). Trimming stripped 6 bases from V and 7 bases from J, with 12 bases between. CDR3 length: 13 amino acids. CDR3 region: CASRRDQGEKLFF. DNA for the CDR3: TGTGCCAGCAGGCGGGATCAGGGTGAAAAACTGTTTTTT.

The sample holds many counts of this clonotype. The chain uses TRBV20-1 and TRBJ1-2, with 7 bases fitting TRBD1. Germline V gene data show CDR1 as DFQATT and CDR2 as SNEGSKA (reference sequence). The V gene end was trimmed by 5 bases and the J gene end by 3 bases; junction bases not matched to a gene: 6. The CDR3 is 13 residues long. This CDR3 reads CSAPQTGYYGYTF. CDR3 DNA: TGCAGTGCTCCCCAGACAGGGTACTATGGCTACACCTTC.

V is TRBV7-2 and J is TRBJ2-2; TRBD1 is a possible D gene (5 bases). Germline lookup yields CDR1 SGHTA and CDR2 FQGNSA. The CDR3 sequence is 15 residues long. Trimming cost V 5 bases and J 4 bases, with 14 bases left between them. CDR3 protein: CASSPQGLGTGELFF. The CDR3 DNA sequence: TGTGCCAGCAGCCCCCAGGGATTGGGCACCGGGGAGCTGTTTTTT.

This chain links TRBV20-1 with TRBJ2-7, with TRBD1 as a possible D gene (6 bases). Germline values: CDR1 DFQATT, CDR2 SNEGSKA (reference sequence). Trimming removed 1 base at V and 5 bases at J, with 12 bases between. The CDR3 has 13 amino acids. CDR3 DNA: TGCAGTGCTAGAGCCGGACAGTATGACGAGCAGTACTTC. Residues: CSARAGQYDEQYF.

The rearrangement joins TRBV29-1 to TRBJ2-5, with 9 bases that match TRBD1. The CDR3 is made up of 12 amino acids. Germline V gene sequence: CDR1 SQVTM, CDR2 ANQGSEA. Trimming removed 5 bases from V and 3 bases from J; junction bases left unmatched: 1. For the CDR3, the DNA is TGCAGCGTTAGACAGGGGGAAGAGACCCAGTACTTC. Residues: CSVRQGEETQYF.

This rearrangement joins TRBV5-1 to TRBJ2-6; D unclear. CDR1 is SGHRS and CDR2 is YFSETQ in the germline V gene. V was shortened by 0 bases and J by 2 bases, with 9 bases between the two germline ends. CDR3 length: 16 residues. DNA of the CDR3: TGCGCCAGCAGCTTGGCCGCGGCAGCTGGGGCCAACGTCCTGACTTTC. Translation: CASSLAAAAGANVLTF.

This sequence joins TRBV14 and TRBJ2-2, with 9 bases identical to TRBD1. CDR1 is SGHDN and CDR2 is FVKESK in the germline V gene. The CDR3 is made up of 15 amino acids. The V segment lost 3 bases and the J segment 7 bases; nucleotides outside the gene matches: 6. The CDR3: CASSQGQGWIGELFF. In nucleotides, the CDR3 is TGTGCCAGCAGCCAGGGACAGGGATGGATCGGGGAGCTGTTTTTT.

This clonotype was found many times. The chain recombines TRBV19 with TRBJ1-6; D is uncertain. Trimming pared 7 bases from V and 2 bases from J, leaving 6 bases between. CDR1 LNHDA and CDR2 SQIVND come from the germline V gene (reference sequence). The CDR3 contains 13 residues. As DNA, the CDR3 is TGTGCCAGTAACCGAGCCTATAATTCACCCCTCCACTTT. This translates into CASNRAYNSPLHF.

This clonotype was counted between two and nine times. CDR3 loop: CALRGDSYTGELFF. CDR3 coding DNA: TGTGCTCTGCGGGGGGACTCGTACACCGGGGAGCTGTTTTTT. V gene TRBV19 combines with J gene TRBJ2-2; TRBD2 aligns across 8 bases. CDR1 and CDR2 (germline): LNHDA, SQIVND (reference sequence). The CDR3 is 14 residues long.